This TCR beta chain is drawn from a study of T-cell reconstitution after alpha-beta-depleted transplantation in children. The library targeted TCRbeta and was prepared with unique molecular identifiers. TCRdb passed the PCR reads through MiXCR, listing each CDR3 protein once. In the table there are hundreds of thousands of distinct CDR3 sequences, approximately 20% of which are singletons. This clonotype was picked up many times. The CDR3 loop spans 14 amino acids. In germline, CDR1 is SGHRS, CDR2 YFSETQ. J lost 2 bases, V lost 4 bases, and 3 bases had no gene match. The TCR was taken from a human donor who donated a stem cell graft to a child with acute lymphoblastic leukemia. Source: PBMCs from the stem cell graft donor, taken from the stem cell graft. The V call is TRBV5-1, the J call TRBJ2-7, with 10 bases fitting TRBD1. CDR3 sequence (DNA): TGCGCCAGCAGCCGGACAGGGGGTCCCTACGAGCAGTACTTC. Its translation is CASSRTGGPYEQYF.